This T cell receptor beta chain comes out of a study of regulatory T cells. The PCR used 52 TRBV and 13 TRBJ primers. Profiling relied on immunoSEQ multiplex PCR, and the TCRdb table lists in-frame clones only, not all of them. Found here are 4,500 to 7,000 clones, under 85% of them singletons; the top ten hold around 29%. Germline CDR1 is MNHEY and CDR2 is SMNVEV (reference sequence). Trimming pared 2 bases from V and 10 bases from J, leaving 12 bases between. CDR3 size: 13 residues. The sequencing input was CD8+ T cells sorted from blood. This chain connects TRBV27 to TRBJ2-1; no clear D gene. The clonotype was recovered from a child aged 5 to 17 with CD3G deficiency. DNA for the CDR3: TGTGCCAGCAGTTTACGCTGGGGTTGGGAGCAGTTCTTC. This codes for CASSLRWGWEQFF.